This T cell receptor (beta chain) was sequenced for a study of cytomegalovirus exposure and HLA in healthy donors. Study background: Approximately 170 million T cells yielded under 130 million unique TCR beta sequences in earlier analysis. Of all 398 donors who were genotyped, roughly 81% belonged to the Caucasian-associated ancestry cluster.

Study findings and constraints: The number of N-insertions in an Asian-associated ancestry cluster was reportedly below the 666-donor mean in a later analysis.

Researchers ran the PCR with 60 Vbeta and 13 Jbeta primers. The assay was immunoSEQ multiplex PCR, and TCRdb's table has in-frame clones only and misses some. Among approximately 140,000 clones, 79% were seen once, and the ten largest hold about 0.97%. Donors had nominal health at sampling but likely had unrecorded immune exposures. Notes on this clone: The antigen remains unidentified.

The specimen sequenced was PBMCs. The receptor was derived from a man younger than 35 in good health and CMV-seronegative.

The CDR3 protein is CASTPESRTSYEQYF. The DNA of the CDR3 is TGTGCCAGCACCCCAGAGAGTAGGACAAGCTACGAGCAGTACTTC. The chain has TRBV6-6 and TRBJ2-5; the D gene is possibly TRBD1 (5 bases). TRBJ2-7 matches the DNA end more closely, so the J call is doubtful. Germline-derived CDR1 and CDR2 are MNHNY and SVGAGI (reference sequence). CDR3 length equals 15 residues.